A single sample is the source of the 26 T cell receptor beta chains below, sequenced in a study of blood T cell repertoires in COVID-19. TCRdb's table, derived via immunoSEQ multiplex PCR, lists solely in-frame clones and lacks some. The sample holds approximately 26,000 clones, 85% to 90% seen once. Sequenced: peripheral blood. These receptors were collected from a woman aged 55-70 years with active COVID-19.

This clone showed up just a few times. This rearrangement joins TRBV14 to TRBJ2-2, with 14 bases identical to TRBD2. CDR1 is SGHDN and CDR2 is FVKESK in the germline V gene. V was pared by 2 bases and J by 5 bases, with 13 bases of the junction left unmatched. CDR3 length: 20 amino acids. This chain's CDR3 is CASSQTPGLAGAWGTGELFF. CDR3 DNA: TGTGCCAGCAGCCAAACACCGGGACTAGCGGGAGCGTGGGGGACCGGGGAGCTGTTTTTT.

The chain recombines TRBV18 with TRBJ2-1, with 11 bases aligning to TRBD2. The V gene end was trimmed by 1 base and the J gene end by 8 bases; junction bases not matched to a gene: 7. The CDR3 extends over 16 amino acids. Germline CDR1 and CDR2: KGHSH and LQKENI. For the CDR3, the DNA is TGTGCCAGCTCACCACTTATCCTAGCGGGAGGTCATGAGCAGTTCTTC. This encodes CASSPLILAGGHEQFF. Combining the CDR3 with reference TRBV18 and TRBJ2-1 gives the whole variable domain NAGVMQNPRHLVRRRGQEARLRCSPMKGHSHVYWYRQLPEEGLKFMVYLQKENIIDESGMPKERFSAEFPKEGPSILRIQQVVRGDSAAYFCASSPLILAGGHEQFFGPGTRLTVL.

CDR3 sequence (DNA): TGTGCCAGCCAGGCCGGGGTTACTGGGGCCAACGTCCTGACTTTC. It is translated as CASQAGVTGANVLTF. The chain combines TRBV18 with TRBJ2-6; the D gene is possibly TRBD2 (5 bases). V was pared by 8 bases and J by 2 bases, with 13 bases between. The CDR3 runs to 15 residues. CDR1 is KGHSH, CDR2 LQKENI, per germline.

J is TRBJ2-1 and V is TRBV19; 9 nucleotides line up with TRBD1. There are 15 residues in the CDR3. V dropped 9 bases and J dropped 4; count of bases not matched to a gene: 10. CDR1 is LNHDA, CDR2 SQIVND, per germline (reference sequence). The CDR3 DNA is TGTGCCAGACGACCCGGACAGGGGACATACAATGAGCAGTTCTTC. Translating gives CARRPGQGTYNEQFF.

The chain has TRBV6-2 or TRBV6-3 and TRBJ1-1, with no clear D. The CDR3 is 15 amino acids. In germline, CDR1 is MNHEY, CDR2 SVGEGT. The V end lost 4 bases, the J end lost 0 bases, and 12 bases lay between the germline ends. CDR3 sequence (DNA): TGTGCCAGCAGTTTTCTGGCAGATTTGAACACTGAAGCTTTCTTT. Translating it yields CASSFLADLNTEAFF.

This clone has more than one count but fewer than ten. This CDR3 is also generated by other DNA sequences in the sample. The rearrangement joins TRBV19 to TRBJ2-7, with 10 bases aligning to TRBD1. Germline V CDR1 and CDR2: LNHDA, SQIVND (reference sequence). The CDR3 runs to 14 residues. V lost 3 bases, J lost 3 bases, and 2 bases stayed unmatched. The CDR3 here is CASSMGQGRYEQYF. Here the CDR3 DNA reads TGTGCCAGTAGTATGGGACAGGGGCGCTACGAGCAGTACTTC.

This clone was observed a single time. The chain links TRBV18 to TRBJ2-1, with 11 bases identical to TRBD1. Trimming at V came to 0 bases and at J to 10 bases, leaving 8 bases not matched to a gene. CDR3 length equals 16 residues. Germline V lookup: CDR1 KGHSH, CDR2 LQKENI. The CDR3 region has the DNA TGTGCCAGCTCACCACCTCAAGGACAGGGGGCTTTGGAGCAGTTCTTC. It codes for CASSPPQGQGALEQFF. The full variable domain, in which reference TRBV18 and TRBJ2-1 provide the parts outside the CDR3, is NAGVMQNPRHLVRRRGQEARLRCSPMKGHSHVYWYRQLPEEGLKFMVYLQKENIIDESGMPKERFSAEFPKEGPSILRIQQVVRGDSAAYFCASSPPQGQGALEQFFGPGTRLTVL.

The sample holds one count of this clone. The gene calls are TRBV6-6 and TRBJ2-1, with TRBD2 matching 11 bases. From germline, CDR1 is MNHNY and CDR2 SVGAGI (reference sequence). The CDR3 consists of 16 residues. The V and J ends lost 7 bases and 8 bases, in that order; junction bases with no gene match: 13. This CDR3 reads CASTRASSGRIHEQFF. DNA of the CDR3: TGTGCCAGCACCCGAGCTTCTAGCGGGAGGATCCATGAGCAGTTCTTC.

DNA for the CDR3: TGTGCCAGCCGAACTCTCAGACAGGGTGACTATGGCTACACCTTC. Translation gives CASRTLRQGDYGYTF. The chain is built from TRBV19 and TRBJ1-2, with TRBD1 matching 7 bases. The CDR3 totals 15 residues. V gave up 9 bases and J gave up 3 bases; unmatched junction bases: 13. Germline CDR1 is LNHDA and CDR2 is SQIVND (reference sequence).

This chain links TRBV28 with TRBJ1-1; D not resolved. CDR3 size: 12 residues. Trimming took 6 bases from V and 4 from J, leaving 9 bases between them. Germline CDR1 is MDHEN and CDR2 is SYDVKM. This CDR3 reads CASSSISTEAFF. Here the CDR3 DNA reads TGTGCCAGCAGCTCCATCAGCACTGAAGCTTTCTTT.

Only a few counts were recorded for this clone. The J gene is TRBJ2-7, the V gene TRBV10-3; 12 bases agree with TRBD2. This CDR3 contains 14 residues. The J segment lost 7 bases and the V segment lost 4 bases, leaving 5 bases of the junction unmatched. Germline CDR1 is ENHRY and CDR2 is SYGVKD. The DNA of the CDR3 is TGTGCCATCAGTGGACTAGCGGGAGCGGCGGAGCAGTACTTC. Translation: CAISGLAGAAEQYF.

On this clone itself: Other DNA sequences within the sample encode an identical CDR3. The V gene is TRBV27, the J gene TRBJ2-3; unclear D gene. V was shortened by 5 bases and J by 2 bases, with 8 bases between the two germline ends. Per the germline V gene, CDR1 is MNHEY and CDR2 is SMNVEV (reference sequence). The CDR3 contains 13 residues. The CDR3 is CASSPSYTDTQYF. The CDR3 DNA reads TGTGCCAGCAGTCCCTCCTACACAGATACGCAGTATTTT.

V gene TRBV19 combines with J gene TRBJ1-1; D is possibly TRBD1 (5 bases). The CDR3 sequence is 14 residues long. Germline assignment: CDR1 LNHDA and CDR2 SQIVND (reference sequence). V was cut by 5 bases and J by 0 bases, with 10 bases left in between. The CDR3: CASSPGGVNTEAFF. In DNA form, the CDR3 reads TGTGCCAGTAGTCCCGGGGGGGTGAACACTGAAGCTTTCTTT. The full variable domain, its missing parts supplied by reference TRBV19 and TRBJ1-1, is DGGITQSPKYLFRKEGQNVTLSCEQNLNHDAMYWYRQDPGQGLRLIYYSQIVNDFQKGDIAEGYSVSREKKESFPLTVTSAQKNPTAFYLCASSPGGVNTEAFFGQGTRLTVV.

This chain connects TRBV10-3 to TRBJ2-7, with 10 bases aligning to TRBD2. Germline V lookup: CDR1 ENHRY, CDR2 SYGVKD. The CDR3 is 16 amino acids. Trimming took 3 bases from V and 5 from J; bases not matched to a gene: 10. The CDR3 DNA is TGTGCCATCAGTGAAGGTTCGGCTAGCGGGAGTGACGAGCAGTACTTC. Translated, it gives CAISEGSASGSDEQYF.

The chain is built from TRBV5-1 and TRBJ2-2; the D is unclear. This CDR3 spans 14 amino acids. Germline V gene lookup returns CDR1 SGHRS and CDR2 YFSETQ. The V end was cut by 5 bases, the J end by 0 bases, with 8 bases between. The CDR3 is CASRANSNTGELFF. CDR3 DNA: TGCGCCAGCAGAGCCAACTCGAACACCGGGGAGCTGTTTTTT.

This chain links TRBV18 with TRBJ2-7; D is possibly TRBD2 (6 bases). CDR3 length: 14 residues. Per the germline V gene, CDR1 is KGHSH and CDR2 is LQKENI. Trimming took 1 base from V and 5 from J, leaving 12 bases between them. The CDR3 region has the DNA TGTGCCAGCTCACCACGCGGGGTCCTGGACGAGCAGTACTTC. Its translation: CASSPRGVLDEQYF. The full variable domain, with the rest looked up from reference TRBV18 and TRBJ2-7, is NAGVMQNPRHLVRRRGQEARLRCSPMKGHSHVYWYRQLPEEGLKFMVYLQKENIIDESGMPKERFSAEFPKEGPSILRIQQVVRGDSAAYFCASSPRGVLDEQYFGPGTRLTVT.

The chain joins TRBV7-9 to TRBJ2-6, with a possible D match to TRBD2 (6 bases). CDR1 is SEHNR, CDR2 FQNEAQ, per germline (reference sequence). The CDR3 contains 16 residues. The V and J ends lost 5 bases and 0 bases respectively, with 11 bases between them. The CDR3: CASSPSGVSGANVLTF. CDR3 nucleotides: TGTGCCAGCAGCCCATCGGGGGTCTCTGGGGCCAACGTCCTGACTTTC.

As to this clone: Relative to the germline gene, one junction end is altered; a read error may explain this. The V call is TRBV30, the J call TRBJ2-1; 10 bases are shared with TRBD2. Germline V gene lookup returns CDR1 GTSNPN and CDR2 SVGIG (reference sequence). The CDR3 extends over 13 amino acids. In DNA, the CDR3 is TGTGCCTGGTCCGCCCGAGGAGCGGGAGGGCCGGTCTTC. Translation gives CAWSARGAGGPVF.

The chain has TRBV7-2 and TRBJ2-7, with TRBD1 matching over 8 bases. Trimming removed 4 bases from V and 5 bases from J; junction bases left unmatched: 13. The CDR3 is 16 residues long. The germline CDR1 and CDR2 sequences are SGHTA and FQGNSA. CDR3 residues: CASSSLYRDRKDEQYF. In nucleotides, the CDR3 is TGTGCCAGCAGCTCCCTTTATAGGGACAGGAAGGACGAGCAGTACTTC.

This chain uses TRBV29-1 with TRBJ2-5; TRBD2 aligns across 11 bases. Looked up from germline, CDR1 is SQVTM and CDR2 is ANQGSEA. The length of the CDR3 is 15 residues. V was clipped by 4 bases and J by 0 bases; unmatched bases: 4. CDR3 protein: CSVGGTSGYQETQYF. As DNA, the CDR3 is TGCAGCGTTGGGGGGACTAGCGGTTACCAAGAGACCCAGTACTTC.

This clone has only a few counts. The chain couples TRBV28 to TRBJ1-5; D call uncertain. Germline V gives CDR1 MDHEN, CDR2 SYDVKM. The CDR3 runs to 14 residues. Between the trimmed V and J ends, which lost 0 bases and 6 bases, there was a span of 9 bases. The CDR3 DNA reads TGTGCCAGCAGTTTATGGGCCGGGGTTCAGCCCCAGCATTTT. Its protein is CASSLWAGVQPQHF.

V usage is TRBV28 and J usage is TRBJ2-3, with D perhaps TRBD2 (6 bases). V was shortened by 6 bases and J by 0 bases, with 13 bases between the two germline ends. Germline V gene data show CDR1 as MDHEN and CDR2 as SYDVKM. The CDR3 totals 15 residues. The CDR3 coding sequence is TGTGCCAGCAGCCGGGGGTTAGGTAGCACAGATACGCAGTATTTT. It codes for CASSRGLGSTDTQYF.

The chain couples TRBV7-2 to TRBJ2-2, with 7 bases identical to TRBD1. CDR1 and CDR2 (germline): SGHTA, FQGNSA. Trimming removed 2 bases from V and 3 bases from J; junction bases left unmatched: 3. The CDR3 sequence is 15 residues long. CDR3 coding DNA: TGTGCCAGCAGCTTATCGAGGGGGCACACCGGGGAGCTGTTTTTT. Its translation: CASSLSRGHTGELFF.

The chain combines TRBV27 with TRBJ2-7; TRBD1 matches at 7 bases. The V segment lost 6 bases and the J segment 7 bases; nucleotides outside the gene matches: 15. The CDR3 consists of 15 residues. Germline loops: CDR1 MNHEY, CDR2 SMNVEV (reference sequence). The chain's CDR3 is CASRPGQERVGEQYF. DNA of the CDR3: TGTGCCAGCAGACCTGGACAGGAAAGGGTGGGGGAGCAGTACTTC.

This chain connects TRBV3-1 (or the pseudogene TRBV3-2) to TRBJ1-2; tentative D call: TRBD1 (5 bases). CDR1 is LGHDT and CDR2 is YNNKEL in the germline V gene (reference sequence). The CDR3 length is 13 residues. V lost 4 bases, J lost 8 bases, and 14 bases lay in between. The DNA of the CDR3 is TGTGCCAGCAGCCGCTCCAGGGCCCGCGGCTACACCTTC. This sequence encodes CASSRSRARGYTF.

This sequence joins TRBV24-1 and TRBJ1-5, with 8 bases that match TRBD1. In germline, CDR1 is KGHDR, CDR2 SFDVKD. V lost 12 bases to trimming and J lost 9 bases; unmatched junction nucleotides: 12. The CDR3 length is 13 residues. CDR3 in amino acids: CAVQDREGWPQHF. The CDR3 DNA follows: TGTGCCGTCCAGGACAGGGAAGGTTGGCCCCAGCATTTT.